This is a list of T cell receptor beta chains from one sample in a study of a mutant IDH1 vaccine in newly diagnosed glioma. TCRdb keeps only in-frame clones here, not all; method: immunoSEQ multiplex PCR. The table has tens of thousands of clones, 80% seen once; the top ten hold 6.2%. The antigens of these receptors remain unknown. The material sequenced was PBMCs, taken from a glioma patient whose treatment included an IDH1 peptide vaccine. All receptors come from a man aged 35 to 55 with glioma. The CDR3 runs from the conserved cysteine through the conserved F or W. The D gene is left open where the match is weak. Only part of the rows carry a size: once, few, many, or a class if the clone is expanded.

CDR3: CATSRVVTNTEAFF
DNA: TGTGCCACCAGCAGAGTAGTAACGAACACTGAAGCTTTCTTT
size: -
V: TRBV15
J: TRBJ1-1
D: -

CDR3: CASSQITGGGGYGYTF
DNA: TGTGCCAGCAGCCAAATCACAGGGGGCGGAGGCTATGGCTACACCTTC
size: -
V: TRBV5-6
J: TRBJ1-2
D: TRBD1

CDR3: CASSRTSGGIQETQYF
DNA: TGTGCCAGCAGCCGGACTAGCGGGGGGATCCAAGAGACCCAGTACTTC
size: -
V: TRBV7-9
J: TRBJ2-5
D: TRBD2

CDR3: CATRRGGNSYEQYF
DNA: TGTGCCACCAGAAGGGGGGGGAACTCCTACGAGCAGTACTTC
size: -
V: TRBV15
J: TRBJ2-7
D: -

CDR3: CAIHVAGGLGTQYF
DNA: TGTGCCATCCACGTAGCGGGGGGGCTCGGGACCCAGTACTTC
size: -
V: TRBV6-1
J: TRBJ2-5
D: TRBD2

CDR3: CASSSGTYQPQHF
DNA: TGTGCCAGCAGCTCCGGGACATATCAGCCCCAGCATTTT
size: -
V: TRBV7-8
J: TRBJ1-5
D: -

CDR3: CASSPKRREGPGTQETQYF
DNA: TGCGCCAGCAGCCCAAAACGGCGGGAAGGGCCAGGGACCCAAGAGACCCAGTACTTC
size: -
V: TRBV4-1
J: TRBJ2-5
D: -

CDR3: CASSPGQVYEQYF
DNA: TGCGCCAGCAGTCCGGGACAAGTCTACGAGCAGTACTTC
size: -
V: TRBV10-2
J: TRBJ2-7
D: -

CDR3: CASSIGAAEAFF
DNA: TGTGCCAGTAGTATAGGGGCAGCTGAAGCTTTCTTT
size: -
V: TRBV19
J: TRBJ1-1
D: -

CDR3: CASSLNRPNTQETQYF
DNA: TGTGCCAGCAGCCTGAACAGGCCAAACACCCAAGAGACCCAGTACTTC
size: -
V: TRBV7-8
J: TRBJ2-5
D: -

CDR3: CATSTGVVGDTQYF
DNA: TGTGCCACCAGCACGGGTGTAGTGGGAGATACGCAGTATTTT
size: -
V: TRBV15
J: TRBJ2-3
D: -

CDR3: CASSLDTSSSEAFF
DNA: TGTGCCAGCAGCTTAGACACCTCGTCATCTGAAGCTTTCTTT
size: once
V: TRBV7-9
J: TRBJ1-1
D: -

CDR3: CASSLGTGYTF
DNA: TGTGCCAGTAGTTTGGGAACTGGCTACACCTTC
size: -
V: TRBV19
J: TRBJ1-2
D: -

CDR3: CASSPEAGGPGDTQYF
DNA: TGTGCCAGCAGCCCCGAAGCGGGGGGGCCGGGAGATACGCAGTATTTT
size: once
V: TRBV4-2
J: TRBJ2-3
D: TRBD2

CDR3: CATILSRGQFF
DNA: TGTGCCACCATCTTGTCTCGAGGGCAGTTCTTC
size: -
V: TRBV15
J: TRBJ2-1
D: -

CDR3: CASSNGRFFGGELFF
DNA: TGTGCCAGCAGCAATGGCCGTTTTTTTGGCGGGGAGCTGTTTTTT
size: few
V: TRBV7-9
J: TRBJ2-2
D: -